This passage covers 11 T cell receptor beta chains from one sample sequenced in a study of T-cell memory formation after mild COVID-19. TCRdb independently ran MiXCR on the 5' RACE reads; one entry per CDR3 protein. This table holds a few hundred thousand distinct CDR3 sequences, 13% to 15% found once. Sequencing was performed on PBMCs or a T cell subset sorted from them (not recorded which). The receptor set was obtained from a man aged 18-30 years who had mild COVID-19 (a few samples of this study predate the infection). Cell type and time point are not known.

This clonotype was recorded a few times. J is TRBJ2-7 and V is TRBV27; D might be TRBD1 (6 bases). This CDR3 is 13 amino acids long. Trimming pared 5 bases from V and 4 bases from J, leaving 12 bases between. The germline CDR1 and CDR2 sequences are MNHEY and SMNVEV (reference sequence). CDR3 bases: TGTGCCAGCAGTCCACAGGGAATTTACGAGCAGTACTTC. Its translation is CASSPQGIYEQYF.

At least ten counts were recorded for this clonotype. The chain uses TRBV12-3 or TRBV12-4 and TRBJ1-6; D perhaps matches TRBD1 (5 bases). The V end lost 6 bases, the J end lost 7 bases, and 13 bases lay between the germline ends. The CDR3 totals 14 residues. The CDR3 loop is CASRPDGQNSPLHF. The CDR3 bases are TGTGCCAGCAGACCTGACGGACAAAATTCACCCCTCCACTTT.

In this sample, this clonotype turned up a few times. The gene calls are TRBV18 and TRBJ1-6; D ambiguous. The V end lost 5 bases, the J end lost 7 bases, and 9 bases lay between the germline ends. The CDR3 is 13 amino acids. The germline gives CDR1 KGHSH, CDR2 LQKENI. The CDR3 coding sequence is TGTGCCAGCTCAGGGCAGGAGAATTCACCCCTCCACTTT. This sequence encodes CASSGQENSPLHF.

This chain connects TRBV19 to TRBJ1-2; D may be TRBD1 (5 bases). V lost 8 bases and J 7 bases, leaving 17 bases between the germline ends. Per the germline V gene, CDR1 is LNHDA and CDR2 is SQIVND (reference sequence). The CDR3 covers 13 residues. CDR3 coding DNA: TGTGCCAGTCGTCTAGGGGCCTCTCGTGGCTACACCTTC. Amino acid sequence: CASRLGASRGYTF.

This clonotype occurred a few times. The chain recombines TRBV11-2 with TRBJ2-3, with a tentative D call TRBD2 (6 bases). The CDR3 totals 15 residues. Per the germline V gene, CDR1 is SGHAT and CDR2 is FQNNGV. The V gene lost 0 bases and the J gene lost 4 bases, with 11 bases spanning the gap. CDR3 DNA sequence: TGTGCCAGCAGCTTAGATCGGGGGAGGCCAGATACGCAGTATTTT. It yields the protein CASSLDRGRPDTQYF. Based on the CDR3 plus reference TRBV11-2 and TRBJ2-3, the full variable domain is EAGVAQSPRYKIIEKRQSVAFWCNPISGHATLYWYQQILGQGPKLLIQFQNNGVVDDSQLPKDRFSAERLKGVDSTLKIQPAKLEDSAVYLCASSLDRGRPDTQYFGPGTRLTVL.

The rearrangement links TRBV6-5 to TRBJ1-1; D not certain. The CDR3 loop spans 15 amino acids. V was trimmed by 0 bases and J by 3 bases, leaving 11 bases between them. Germline CDR1 MNHEY, CDR2 SVGAGI. As DNA, the CDR3 is TGTGCCAGCAGTTACTCGATTCGGGCGGACACTGAAGCTTTCTTT. It translates to CASSYSIRADTEAFF.

This clonotype was counted only a few times. The rearrangement links TRBV5-1 to TRBJ2-1, with 10 bases fitting TRBD2. The V gene's germline CDR1 is SGHRS and CDR2 YFSETQ. This CDR3 contains 17 residues. V was clipped by 0 bases and J by 5 bases; unmatched bases: 8. The CDR3 DNA reads TGCGCCAGCAGCTTGGCCCCTAGCGGGGGTGCTCACAATGAGCAGTTCTTC. Translation gives CASSLAPSGGAHNEQFF. The full variable domain, with the rest looked up from reference TRBV5-1 and TRBJ2-1, is KAGVTQTPRYLIKTRGQQVTLSCSPISGHRSVSWYQQTPGQGLQFLFEYFSETQRNKGNFPGRFSGRQFSNSRSEMNVSTLELGDSALYLCASSLAPSGGAHNEQFFGPGTRLTVL.

The gene calls are TRBV6-5 and TRBJ2-4, with D possibly matching TRBD2 (6 bases). The germline V and J ends were trimmed by 5 bases and 7 bases, with 21 bases remaining between them. CDR3 length: 16 amino acids. In germline, CDR1 is MNHEY, CDR2 SVGAGI. Here the CDR3 DNA reads TGTGCCAGCAGTCAACTTGTTGGGGGGTTTCGTAACATTCAGTACTTC. Translated, it gives CASSQLVGGFRNIQYF.

A few counts support this clonotype. The chain couples TRBV7-2 to TRBJ2-1; TRBD2 might be the D (7 bases). Germline CDR1 SGHTA, CDR2 FQGNSA. V lost 10 bases and J 4 bases, leaving 20 bases between the germline ends. There are 15 residues in the CDR3. The CDR3 coding sequence is TGTGCCACCCATCCCCCGGGGGGCATTTACAATGAGCAGTTCTTC. Its protein product is CATHPPGGIYNEQFF.

J is TRBJ2-4 and V is TRBV12-5; D remains unclear. The CDR3 loop spans 13 amino acids. Between the trimmed V and J ends, which lost 1 base and 8 bases, there was a span of 9 bases. In germline, CDR1 is LGHNT, CDR2 FRNRAP. Written as DNA, the CDR3 is TGTGCTAGTGGTTTGGAACAGACGGACATTCAGTACTTC. Protein sequence: CASGLEQTDIQYF.

The gene calls are TRBV6-6 and TRBJ1-2, with a tentative D call TRBD1 (5 bases). The CDR3 covers 17 residues. Trimming cost V 0 bases and J 5 bases, with 19 bases left between them. The germline V gene encodes CDR1 MNHNY and CDR2 SVGAGI (reference sequence). The CDR3 coding sequence is TGTGCCAGCAGTTACTCGGGGCAGAGGGAAAGGGCATATGGCTACACCTTC. Its protein is CASSYSGQRERAYGYTF.